This record concerns one T cell receptor beta chain sequence. This sample stems from a study of blood T cell repertoires in COVID-19. In the study overall: The origin of the acute and convalescent COVID-19 samples was the United States, Italy and Spain.

The CDR3 loop spans 14 amino acids. With 4 bases removed from V and 5 bases from J, the gap between germline ends came to 12 bases. CDR1 is SGHRS, CDR2 YFSETQ, per germline. Only in-frame clones appear in the TCRdb table, and some are missing; sequencing was by immunoSEQ multiplex PCR. The sample yields some 300,000 clones, 85% to 95% seen once. Recruits, aged about 18 to 89 years, lived in roughly 22 US areas. Which cohort a participant joined came from the clinical history participants gave. Up to 2 weeks before entering the study, exposed participants had met a COVID-19 case. The sample comprised PBMCs or T cells enriched from blood (not recorded which). The chain is built from TRBV5-1 and TRBJ2-2, with D tentatively TRBD2 (5 bases). The sequence was obtained from a woman aged 25-40 years who had been exposed to COVID-19. The CDR3 nucleotides are TGCGCCAGCAGCCCGAGCCGGGAAACCGGGGAGCTGTTTTTT. This gives the protein CASSPSRETGELFF.